This TCR beta chain was observed in a study of regulatory T cells in long-lasting Graves disease. The CDR3 covers 12 residues. iRepertoire HTBI primers and Arm-PCR of CDR3 regions built TCR beta libraries. Via MiXCR, TCRdb re-called the multiplex PCR reads, giving one row per CDR3 protein. The table has roughly 400,000 distinct CDR3 sequences, approximately 16% seen once; the top ten hold 7.8%. Points on this clonotype: At one end, the junction sequence differs from germline, possibly due to a read error.

Described time point: newly diagnosed GD, antithyroid drugs for less than 3 months. RNA from PBMCs was the source of the TCR library. These records were also assigned to another study, of T cells in Graves' hyperthyroidism and ophthalmopathy. That source reports: Hyperthyroidism of Graves' type that showed no ophthalmopathy progression within 18 months was stable.

The sequencing used peripheral blood mononuclear cells (PBMCs), collected at new diagnosis, from a patient treated with antithyroid drugs. This TCR derives from a woman between 40 and 50 years old with Graves disease. The rearrangement links TRBV12-3 or TRBV12-4 to TRBJ2-2, with D unclear. The CDR3 nucleotides are TGTGCCAGCAGAGAAAACAGCGGGGAGCTGTTTTTT. Protein product: CASRENSGELFF.